Listed here are 26 T cell receptor beta chains from one sample, sequenced in a study of cytomegalovirus exposure and HLA in healthy donors (dated 2017 in TCRdb). Receptor amplification or capture employed the immunoSEQ multiplex PCR assay. For the multiplex PCR, a mixture combining 60 forward primers for TCR Vbeta segments and 13 reverse primers for TCR Jbeta segments was used. In TCRdb, the immuneACCESS table is reduced to in-frame sequences with V and J assigned. These tables do not hold every clone; where another copy was compared, an unresolved V gene accounts for under half, and the others remain unexplained. Here the sample has 150,000 to 200,000 clones; over 70% occur a single time. 1% to 1.5% of the sample rests with the top ten. The sample comprised PBMCs. These receptors came from a middle-aged man in good health and CMV-seropositive.

This chain joins TRBV30 and TRBJ1-2; 7 bases line up with TRBD1. V lost 4 bases to trimming and J lost 8 bases; unmatched junction nucleotides: 13. The germline gives CDR1 GTSNPN, CDR2 SVGIG (reference sequence). This CDR3 is 14 amino acids long. Here the CDR3 DNA reads TGTGCCTGGATTACCTACAGGGGCACGGGCGGCTACACCTTC. This codes for CAWITYRGTGGYTF.

The rearrangement links TRBV7-8 to TRBJ2-2; D may be TRBD2 (6 bases). Germline CDR1 and CDR2: SGHVS and FQNEAQ. The CDR3 sequence is 16 residues long. V was shortened by 5 bases and J by 6 bases, with 19 bases between the two germline ends. The DNA of the CDR3 is TGTGCCAGCAGCATGCCTTTGGGGGGACGGGCCGGGGAGCTGTTTTTT. Amino acid sequence: CASSMPLGGRAGELFF. The full variable domain, rest sourced from reference TRBV7-8 and TRBJ2-2, is GAGVSQSPRYKVAKRGQDVALRCDPISGHVSLFWYQQALGQGPEFLTYFQNEAQLDKSGLPSDRFFAERPEGSVSTLKIQRTQQEDSAVYLCASSMPLGGRAGELFFGEGSRLTVL.

The rearrangement joins TRBV11-2 to TRBJ2-1; TRBD2 matches 8 bases. After removal of 3 bases from V and 7 bases from J, the junction contained 11 bases not matched to a gene. Germline V gene lookup returns CDR1 SGHAT and CDR2 FQNNGV. CDR3 length equals 16 residues. The CDR3 DNA follows: TGTGCCAGCAGCTTCGGGGCCCGATCGGGGGGGAATGAGCAGTTCTTC. This sequence encodes CASSFGARSGGNEQFF.

This clone was found once. This chain links TRBV28 with TRBJ2-7; 9 bases are a match to TRBD1. V shed 3 bases and J 1 base; nucleotides not matched to a gene: 1. Per germline, CDR1 MDHEN and CDR2 SYDVKM. There are 14 residues in the CDR3. In DNA form, the CDR3 reads TGTGCCAGCAGTTTGACAGGGGGTTCCTACGAGCAGTACTTC. Translated: CASSLTGGSYEQYF.

Of note for this clone: Mismatch with germline at one junction end may stem from a read error. The V call is TRBV7-7, the J call TRBJ2-1, with D tentatively TRBD1 (6 bases). Germline V lookup: CDR1 SSHAT, CDR2 FNYEAQ (reference sequence). This CDR3 is built from 13 residues. CDR3 region: CASSPGVKREQFF. The CDR3 bases are TGTGCTAGCAGCCCAGGGGTGAAGCGTGAGCAGTTCTTC.

V and J are TRBV6-6 and TRBJ1-5, with D unclear. Germline V CDR1 and CDR2: MNHNY, SVGAGI (reference sequence). V shed 6 bases and J shed 7 bases, with 7 bases lying between them. CDR3 length: 11 amino acids. The CDR3: CASRRGQPQHF. The DNA for the CDR3 is TGTGCCAGCAGGAGAGGCCAGCCCCAGCATTTT.

This chain joins TRBV5-1 and TRBJ2-1, with 11 bases matching TRBD2. CDR1 SGHRS and CDR2 YFSETQ come from the germline V gene. V lost 0 bases and J lost 8; bases outside the gene matches: 16. There are 19 residues in the CDR3. This CDR3 reads CASSLDPASGRRRVDEQFF. In DNA, the CDR3 is TGCGCCAGCAGCTTGGATCCGGCTAGCGGGAGGAGGCGTGTCGATGAGCAGTTCTTC. The full variable domain, its missing parts supplied by reference TRBV5-1 and TRBJ2-1, is KAGVTQTPRYLIKTRGQQVTLSCSPISGHRSVSWYQQTPGQGLQFLFEYFSETQRNKGNFPGRFSGRQFSNSRSEMNVSTLELGDSALYLCASSLDPASGRRRVDEQFFGPGTRLTVL.

V is TRBV5-1 and J is TRBJ1-3; 7 bases are a match to TRBD1. Trimming at V came to 4 bases and at J to 0 bases, leaving 7 bases not matched to a gene. The CDR3 sequence is 16 residues long. In germline, CDR1 is SGHRS, CDR2 YFSETQ. DNA for the CDR3: TGCGCCAGCAGCCCCGACAGGGCGAACTCTGGAAACACCATATATTTT. Its translation is CASSPDRANSGNTIYF.

This chain uses TRBV9 with TRBJ1-3; 10 nucleotides align to TRBD1. Trimming at V came to 3 bases and at J to 7 bases, leaving 7 bases not matched to a gene. Germline CDR1 SGDLS, CDR2 YYNGEE. The CDR3 runs to 15 residues. The CDR3 loop reads CASSGPGQGTNTIYF. The CDR3 DNA sequence: TGTGCCAGCAGCGGGCCGGGACAGGGGACGAACACCATATATTTT.

J is TRBJ2-7 and V is TRBV7-2, with D possibly matching TRBD2 (5 bases). CDR3 length equals 14 residues. V lost 1 base to trimming and J lost 0 bases, with 7 bases between them. In germline, CDR1 is SGHTA, CDR2 FQGNSA. The CDR3 loop reads CASSLGGNSYEQYF. DNA for the CDR3: TGTGCCAGCAGCTTAGGAGGGAACTCCTACGAGCAGTACTTC. Looking up the rest from reference TRBV7-2 and TRBJ2-7 gives the full variable domain: GAGVSQSPSNKVTEKGKDVELRCDPISGHTALYWYRQSLGQGLEFLIYFQGNSAPDKSGLPSDRFSAERTGGSVSTLTIQRTQQEDSAVYLCASSLGGNSYEQYFGPGTRLTVT.

The rearrangement joins TRBV9 to TRBJ1-2; D call uncertain. The CDR3 covers 15 residues. Trimming left V 4 bases short and J 5 bases short, with 18 bases between. Looked up from germline, CDR1 is SGDLS and CDR2 is YYNGEE. In nucleotides, the CDR3 is TGTGCCAGCAGCCTGGGAGCCTCCGCCTATTATGGCTACACCTTC. It codes for CASSLGASAYYGYTF.

The chain joins TRBV4-2 to TRBJ2-7, with TRBD1 matching over 10 bases. V trimming: 1 base; J trimming: 3 bases; junction bases outside the gene matches: 3. CDR1 is LGHNA, CDR2 YNFKEQ, per germline. This CDR3 is built from 15 residues. The CDR3 bases are TGTGCCAGCAGCCAAGGGGACAGGGGACTCTACGAGCAGTACTTC. It translates to CASSQGDRGLYEQYF.

The chain employs TRBV2 and TRBJ2-2; D is unresolved. V was trimmed by 5 bases and J by 1 base, leaving 8 bases between them. CDR1 and CDR2 (germline): SNHLY, FYNNEI. The length of the CDR3 is 14 residues. DNA of the CDR3: TGTGCCAGCAGTCGTAACAGGAACACCGGGGAGCTGTTTTTT. Its translation: CASSRNRNTGELFF.

The chain carries TRBV7-2 and TRBJ1-5; no definite D call. Between the trimmed V and J ends, which lost 0 bases and 0 bases, there was a span of 15 bases. The CDR3 runs to 18 residues. Germline V gene sequence: CDR1 SGHTA, CDR2 FQGNSA. The CDR3 spells CASSLALMTEYSNQPQHF. CDR3 sequence (DNA): TGTGCCAGCAGCTTAGCACTGATGACGGAGTATAGCAATCAGCCCCAGCATTTT.

The chain couples TRBV5-4 to TRBJ2-7; TRBD2 agrees at 8 bases. CDR3 size: 13 residues. The trim removed 7 bases at V and 2 bases at J, leaving 5 bases unmatched. The germline V gene encodes CDR1 SGHNT and CDR2 YYREEE (reference sequence). CDR3 amino acids: CASSLAGTYEQYF. In nucleotides, the CDR3 is TGTGCCAGCTCTTTAGCGGGGACCTACGAGCAGTACTTC.

This sequence joins TRBV2 and TRBJ1-2; D call uncertain. Germline V lookup: CDR1 SNHLY, CDR2 FYNNEI. Trimming left V 5 bases short and J 2 bases short, with 6 bases between. This CDR3 is built from 12 residues. CDR3 sequence (DNA): TGTGCCAGCAGTCGGGGAAACTATGGCTACACCTTC. This codes for CASSRGNYGYTF.

V and J are TRBV29-1 and TRBJ1-3; no firm D call. Trimming cost V 4 bases and J 0 bases, with 7 bases left between them. This CDR3 is built from 13 residues. Per germline, CDR1 SQVTM and CDR2 ANQGSEA. The CDR3 nucleotides are TGCAGCGTTGTTTCGAGCTCTGGAAACACCATATATTTT. Its translation is CSVVSSSGNTIYF.

The rearrangement uses TRBV28 and TRBJ1-5, with D tentatively TRBD1 (5 bases). The CDR3 is 15 residues long. The germline V and J ends were trimmed by 3 bases and 5 bases, with 14 bases remaining between them. Germline CDR1 is MDHEN and CDR2 is SYDVKM. This chain's CDR3 is CASSLEPGGDQPQHF. CDR3 sequence (DNA): TGTGCCAGCAGTTTGGAGCCCGGAGGGGATCAGCCCCAGCATTTT.

The chain recombines TRBV2 with TRBJ2-5, with 10 bases identical to TRBD2. CDR1 and CDR2 (germline): SNHLY, FYNNEI. This CDR3 region has 15 residues. After removal of 4 bases from V and 5 bases from J, the junction contained 7 bases not matched to a gene. The CDR3 loop is CASSGNSGGSETQYF. In DNA, the CDR3 is TGTGCCAGCAGTGGAAATAGCGGGGGGTCGGAGACCCAGTACTTC.

The chain recombines TRBV5-1 with TRBJ2-5; 11 positions match TRBD2. The CDR3 is 16 residues long. With V trimmed by 3 bases and J by 4 bases, 8 bases remained unmatched. CDR1 and CDR2 (germline): SGHRS, YFSETQ. CDR3: CASSSTSGNRGETQYF. The CDR3 bases are TGCGCCAGCAGCTCGACTAGCGGGAACCGGGGAGAGACCCAGTACTTC. The whole variable domain, remainder taken from reference TRBV5-1 and TRBJ2-5, is KAGVTQTPRYLIKTRGQQVTLSCSPISGHRSVSWYQQTPGQGLQFLFEYFSETQRNKGNFPGRFSGRQFSNSRSEMNVSTLELGDSALYLCASSSTSGNRGETQYFGPGTRLLVL.

The chain combines TRBV2 with TRBJ1-2; a weak D match, TRBD1 (5 bases). The length of the CDR3 is 15 residues. V dropped 6 bases and J dropped 5 bases, with 19 bases sitting between them. CDR1 and CDR2 (germline): SNHLY, FYNNEI. The CDR3 sequence: CASRASEGTIYGYTF. In nucleotides, the CDR3 is TGTGCCAGCAGGGCTTCGGAGGGGACGATATATGGCTACACCTTC.

The rearrangement uses TRBV21-1 and TRBJ1-2; TRBD1 is the table's D call, not checked against the DNA. TRBV21-1 is a documented pseudogene. The CDR3 is made up of 18 amino acids. CDR3 region: CASSKKLRDRGPYYGYTF. Written as DNA, the CDR3 is TGTGCCAGCAGCAAAAAGCTCCGGGACAGGGGCCCCTATTATGGCTACACCTTC.

The chain combines TRBV6-6 with TRBJ1-1; D might be TRBD1 (6 bases). The germline CDR1 and CDR2 sequences are MNHNY and SVGAGI (reference sequence). Trimming took 5 bases from V and 5 from J, leaving 12 bases between them. CDR3 length equals 13 residues. CDR3 protein: CASSLQGWTEAFF. The CDR3 region has the DNA TGTGCCAGCAGTCTACAGGGATGGACTGAAGCTTTCTTT.

The chain recombines TRBV5-4 with TRBJ1-1; TRBD1 matches 7 bases. The CDR3 is 13 residues long. V shed 7 bases and J 1 base; nucleotides not matched to a gene: 4. Germline V gene data show CDR1 as SGHNT and CDR2 as YYREEE (reference sequence). The CDR3 nucleotides are TGTGCCAGCTCAAGGGACAGGAACACTGAAGCTTTCTTT. Its protein product is CASSRDRNTEAFF. The full variable domain, its missing parts supplied by reference TRBV5-4 and TRBJ1-1, is ETGVTQSPTHLIKTRGQQVTLRCSSQSGHNTVSWYQQALGQGPQFIFQYYREEENGRGNFPPRFSGLQFPNYSSELNVNALELDDSALYLCASSRDRNTEAFFGQGTRLTVV.

The J gene is TRBJ2-2, the V gene TRBV9, with D possibly matching TRBD1 (6 bases). The germline CDR1 and CDR2 sequences are SGDLS and YYNGEE. The length of the CDR3 is 15 residues. The V and J ends lost 3 bases and 1 base respectively, with 10 bases between them. CDR3 sequence reads: CASSDKGENTGELFF. The CDR3 coding sequence is TGTGCCAGCAGCGATAAGGGGGAGAACACCGGGGAGCTGTTTTTT.

This sequence joins TRBV19 and TRBJ1-5; D may be TRBD1 (6 bases). This CDR3 contains 17 residues. The V end was cut by 0 bases, the J end by 0 bases, with 12 bases between. Germline assignment: CDR1 LNHDA and CDR2 SQIVND (reference sequence). This CDR3 is CASSIDGVRGSNQPQHF. The CDR3 DNA follows: TGTGCCAGTAGTATAGATGGGGTCAGGGGTAGCAATCAGCCCCAGCATTTT.